These T cell receptor beta chains were read from a single sample in a study of T cell responses to AZD1222 COVID-19 vaccine. Sequenced by immunoSEQ multiplex PCR; TCRdb stores in-frame clones only, minus some. The table records approximately 190,000 clones, approximately 91% of them present only once. The source was peripheral blood, collected on day 0 of AZD1222 vaccination. All receptors derive from an adult in good health. The CDR3 runs from the conserved cysteine through the conserved F or W. D genes are given only for firm matches. Clone size appears in some rows only: once, few, many, or a class for an expanded clone.

TRBJ1-5 | 14 | once | TRBV19 | NA | CASSIGVGGQPQHF | TGTGCCAGTAGTATTGGTGTGGGAGGTCAGCCCCAGCATTTT
TRBJ1-2 | 16 | NA | TRBV27 | NA | CASTLTPDSYSYGYTF | TGTGCCAGCACCCTTACTCCAGATAGCTACAGCTATGGCTACACCTTC
TRBJ1-2 | 16 | NA | TRBV28 | TRBD1 | CASKESTGGTRYGYTF | TGTGCCAGCAAGGAATCTACAGGGGGAACACGCTATGGCTACACCTTC
TRBJ2-7 | 14 | NA | TRBV24-1 | TRBD2 | CATSDEREDHEQYF | TGTGCCACCAGTGATGAGCGGGAGGACCACGAGCAGTACTTC
TRBJ1-5 | 14 | NA | TRBV19 | NA | CASSIRGNNQPQHF | TGTGCCAGTAGTATCCGAGGGAACAATCAGCCCCAGCATTTT
TRBJ1-2 | 16 | NA | TRBV10-1 | NA | CASSEEEGGANYGYTF | TGCGCCAGCAGTGAGGAGGAGGGGGGTGCTAACTATGGCTACACCTTC
TRBJ2-1 | 12 | NA | TRBV5-1 | NA | CASSRSGHEQFF | TGCGCCAGCAGCAGGTCTGGGCATGAGCAGTTCTTC
TRBJ1-6 | 18 | NA | TRBV9 | NA | CASSVGDEPSSYNSPLHF | TGTGCCAGCAGCGTAGGTGACGAGCCTAGCTCCTATAATTCACCCCTCCACTTT
TRBJ2-2 | 15 | NA | TRBV2 | TRBD2 | CASRGLAGGPGELFF | TGTGCCAGCAGAGGACTAGCGGGAGGCCCCGGGGAGCTGTTTTTT
TRBJ1-2 | 15 | NA | TRBV19 | NA | CASRDWGARNYGYTF | TGTGCCAGTAGGGATTGGGGGGCGAGGAACTATGGCTACACCTTC
TRBJ2-5 | 10 | once | TRBV29-1 | NA | CSAREETQYF | TGCAGCGCTCGTGAAGAGACCCAGTACTTC
TRBJ1-2 | 15 | once | TRBV9 | NA | CASSARTLGSYGYTF | TGTGCCAGCAGCGCACGTACGTTAGGAAGTTATGGCTACACCTTC
TRBJ1-6 | 15 | NA | TRBV6-5 | NA | CASSSGAGLGSPLHF | TGTGCCAGCAGTTCGGGCGCGGGGTTGGGTTCACCCCTCCACTTT
TRBJ2-6 | 18 | NA | TRBV10-3 | NA | CAISESATRFSGANVLTF | TGTGCCATCAGTGAGTCGGCTACTAGGTTCTCTGGGGCCAACGTCCTGACTTTC
TRBJ1-1 | 13 | NA | TRBV6-5 | NA | CASSARVDTEAFF | TGTGCCAGCAGCGCCAGGGTGGACACTGAAGCTTTCTTT
TRBJ2-1 | 16 | NA | TRBV11-1 | TRBD1 | CASSFPGQSSYNEQFF | TGTGCCAGCAGCTTCCCGGGACAGAGCTCCTACAATGAGCAGTTCTTC
TRBJ2-6 | 15 | NA | TRBV5-1 | NA | CASSLENSGANVLTF | TGCGCCAGCAGCTTGGAAAACTCTGGGGCCAACGTCCTGACTTTC
TRBJ2-7 | 14 | NA | TRBV9 | TRBD2 | CASSASGRTDEQYF | TGTGCCAGCAGCGCTAGCGGGAGGACCGACGAGCAGTACTTC
TRBJ1-2 | 13 | once | TRBV12-5 | NA | CASGPHRSRGYTF | TGTGCTAGTGGACCCCATCGTTCTCGGGGCTACACCTTC
TRBJ1-2 | 14 | NA | TRBV9 | NA | CASSVARGGYGYTF | TGTGCCAGCAGCGTCGCACGGGGGGGCTATGGCTACACCTTC
TRBJ2-7 | 14 | NA | TRBV18 | TRBD1 | CASSRDSTSYEQYF | TGTGCCAGCTCACGGGACAGTACCTCCTACGAGCAGTACTTC
TRBJ2-1 | 12 | NA | TRBV2 | NA | CASSDTYNEQFF | TGTGCCAGCAGTGACACATACAATGAGCAGTTCTTC
TRBJ2-3 | 17 | NA | TRBV27 | NA | CASSPGSGGYSTDTQYF | TGTGCCAGCAGTCCAGGCTCTGGCGGGTACAGCACAGATACGCAGTATTTT
TRBJ2-7 | 12 | NA | TRBV6-5 | NA | CASASRREEQYF | TGTGCCAGCGCGAGTCGGCGGGAAGAGCAGTACTTC
TRBJ1-2 | 13 | NA | TRBV3-1/TRBV3-2 | NA | CASSQTSEYGYTF | TGTGCCAGCAGCCAGACTTCAGAGTATGGCTACACCTTC
TRBJ1-1 | 17 | NA | TRBV6-2/TRBV6-3 | NA | CASSYSQVFTKDTEAFF | TGTGCCAGCAGTTACTCCCAGGTTTTTACTAAAGACACTGAAGCTTTCTTT
TRBJ1-3 | 16 | NA | TRBV18 | NA | CASSPFKANSGNTIYF | TGTGCCAGCTCACCGTTTAAAGCGAACTCTGGAAACACCATATATTTT
TRBJ1-2 | 15 | NA | TRBV4-1 | NA | CASSQESGRGYGYTF | TGCGCCAGCAGCCAAGAATCGGGCAGGGGCTATGGCTACACCTTC
TRBJ1-2 | 15 | NA | TRBV5-8 | NA | CASSPNQGFGYGYTF | TGTGCCAGCAGCCCAAACCAAGGATTCGGATATGGCTACACCTTC
TRBJ2-5 | 14 | NA | TRBV2 | NA | CASSELTGQETQYF | TGTGCCAGCAGTGAACTAACAGGACAAGAGACCCAGTACTTC
TRBJ2-7 | 14 | NA | TRBV7-3 | TRBD1 | CASSPQGAGYEQYF | TGTGCCAGCAGCCCCCAGGGGGCTGGCTACGAGCAGTACTTC
TRBJ1-5 | 13 | NA | TRBV6-5 | NA | CASRAGVNQPQHF | TGTGCCAGCCGGGCCGGAGTCAATCAGCCCCAGCATTTT
TRBJ1-1 | 13 | NA | TRBV6-5 | NA | CASSYGGVTEAFF | TGTGCCAGCAGTTATGGGGGCGTGACTGAAGCTTTCTTT
TRBJ2-1 | 17 | NA | TRBV28 | TRBD2 | CASSLLYSGSEYNEQFF | TGTGCCAGCAGTTTATTGTATAGCGGGAGTGAATACAATGAGCAGTTCTTC
TRBJ2-5 | 17 | NA | TRBV28 | TRBD1 | CASRNPGQGVLKETQYF | TGTGCCAGCAGGAATCCGGGACAGGGGGTCTTAAAAGAGACCCAGTACTTC
TRBJ2-7 | 15 | NA | TRBV27 | TRBD2 | CASSLSLAGAYEQYF | TGTGCCAGCAGTTTATCACTAGCGGGGGCCTACGAGCAGTACTTC
TRBJ1-6 | 16 | NA | TRBV19 | TRBD1 | CASRDRTGGRNSPLHF | TGTGCCAGTAGGGACAGGACAGGGGGAAGGAATTCACCCCTCCACTTT
TRBJ2-3 | 14 | NA | TRBV12-5 | NA | CAGSRGASTDTQYF | TGTGCTGGATCCCGGGGGGCCTCCACAGATACGCAGTATTTT
TRBJ1-6 | 16 | NA | TRBV11-2 | NA | CASSGYGGSDNSPLHF | TGTGCCAGCAGTGGCTACGGGGGTTCTGATAATTCACCCCTCCACTTT
TRBJ2-2 | 16 | once | TRBV7-9 | TRBD1 | CASSRTGGRVTGELFF | TGTGCCAGCAGCCGAACAGGGGGACGAGTCACCGGGGAGCTGTTTTTT
TRBJ1-2 | 17 | NA | TRBV7-3 | NA | CASSPGGTQEGLYGYTF | TGTGCCAGCAGCCCGGGGGGGACACAAGAGGGACTCTATGGCTACACCTTC
TRBJ1-5 | 13 | NA | TRBV19 | NA | CASSTQKGQPQHF | TGTGCCAGTAGTACCCAAAAGGGACAGCCCCAGCATTTT
TRBJ1-2 | 16 | NA | TRBV5-1 | TRBD1 | CASSLGDRGLLQGYTF | TGCGCCAGCAGCCTCGGGGACAGGGGGCTCCTTCAGGGCTACACCTTC
TRBJ2-1 | 13 | NA | TRBV11-3 | TRBD1 | CASSPLTGNEQFF | TGTGCCAGCAGCCCCCTGACAGGGAATGAGCAGTTCTTC
TRBJ2-2 | 15 | NA | TRBV3-1/TRBV3-2 | NA | CASSQDGLVSGELFF | TGTGCCAGCAGCCAAGATGGCCTAGTATCCGGGGAGCTGTTTTTT